This entry lists 12 T cell receptor beta chains sequenced from one sample in a study of shared clonotypes between healthy human individuals. Profiled with immunoSEQ multiplex PCR; TCRdb holds only in-frame clones, not every one. The sample has approximately 2.3 million clones, about 92% seen once. Sample: naive CD4+ T cells from PBMCs. Subset described: CD45RA+ positively selected. These receptors were taken from a man between 18 and 35 years old in good health. Some clones in this sample may be carry-over from other donors' samples.

The chain combines TRBV5-6 with TRBJ2-5; no firm D call. The CDR3 is 13 amino acids. V gave up 0 bases and J gave up 5 bases, with 8 bases separating them. Looked up from germline, CDR1 is SGHDT and CDR2 is YYEEEE. CDR3 protein: CASSLGGTETQYF. The CDR3 bases are TGTGCCAGCAGCTTGGGGGGAACGGAGACCCAGTACTTC.

The chain combines TRBV5-1 with TRBJ2-1; D may match TRBD1 or TRBD2 (5 bases each). The CDR3 runs to 15 residues. V lost 3 bases and J 6 bases, leaving 16 bases between the germline ends. Germline V gives CDR1 SGHRS, CDR2 YFSETQ. CDR3: CASSSQPGTFNEQFF. Here the CDR3 DNA reads TGCGCCAGCAGCTCTCAGCCGGGGACCTTCAATGAGCAGTTCTTC.

V and J are TRBV9 and TRBJ2-2, with D perhaps matching TRBD2 (6 bases). The CDR3 spans 17 residues. The V gene's germline CDR1 is SGDLS and CDR2 YYNGEE. V dropped 0 bases and J dropped 1 base, with 13 bases sitting between them. The DNA for the CDR3 is TGTGCCAGCAGCGTAGTCCTTAACGGGAGGAACACCGGGGAGCTGTTTTTT. This translates into CASSVVLNGRNTGELFF.

CDR3 nucleotides: TGTGCCAGCAGCTTGGGTCGGGGCCTCCAAGAGACCCAGTACTTC. Translating it yields CASSLGRGLQETQYF. The chain links TRBV5-6 to TRBJ2-5; D possibly uses TRBD1 or TRBD2 (5 bases each). The CDR3 is 15 amino acids. From germline, CDR1 is SGHDT and CDR2 YYEEEE. V gave up 0 bases and J gave up 1 base, with 10 bases separating them.

The V gene is TRBV11-2, the J gene TRBJ1-4, with TRBD1 as a possible D gene (6 bases). The CDR3 totals 16 residues. The germline CDR1 and CDR2 sequences are SGHAT and FQNNGV. The V end lost 4 bases, the J end lost 3 bases, and 15 bases lay between the germline ends. For the CDR3, the DNA is TGTGCCAGCAGCTCTCGGAGGGGGTGGTCTAATGAAAAACTGTTTTTT. Its protein product is CASSSRRGWSNEKLFF.

V gene TRBV2 combines with J gene TRBJ1-5, with D tentatively TRBD1 (6 bases). CDR1 and CDR2 (germline): SNHLY, FYNNEI. V was cut by 11 bases and J by 10 bases, with 21 bases left in between. CDR3 length: 13 residues. The CDR3, as DNA: TGTGCCGGAGGGACGGGGGGCCCGGGACCCCAGCATTTT. Translating it yields CAGGTGGPGPQHF.

The chain joins TRBV6-4 to TRBJ1-1; a possible D gene is TRBD1 (6 bases). This CDR3 comprises 13 residues. Germline V gives CDR1 MRHNA, CDR2 SNTAGT. The ends were cut back, 8 bases at V and 2 bases at J, with 12 bases in the middle. For the CDR3, the DNA is TGTGCCAGCTTAGGGGGGATTAACACTGAAGCTTTCTTT. Amino acid sequence: CASLGGINTEAFF.

The chain combines TRBV28 with TRBJ1-2, with 7 bases lining up with TRBD1. The CDR3 is 14 residues long. The V and J ends lost 6 bases and 8 bases, in that order; junction bases with no gene match: 12. CDR1 and CDR2 from the germline V gene are MDHEN and SYDVKM. In DNA, the CDR3 is TGTGCCAGCAGCCAGGGGGGACAGACTTACGGCTACACCTTC. This sequence encodes CASSQGGQTYGYTF.

This chain links TRBV5-4 with TRBJ2-1; D remains unclear. Between the trimmed V and J ends, which lost 4 bases and 8 bases, there was a span of 10 bases. CDR1 and CDR2 (germline): SGHNT, YYREEE (reference sequence). This CDR3 region has 12 residues. The CDR3 protein is CASSGDRDEQFF. In nucleotides, the CDR3 is TGTGCCAGCAGCGGCGACCGGGATGAGCAGTTCTTC.

This chain joins TRBV7-9 and TRBJ2-3; D perhaps matches TRBD1 (6 bases). Germline assignment: CDR1 SEHNR and CDR2 FQNEAQ (reference sequence). V shed 2 bases and J shed 1 base, with 13 bases lying between them. The length of the CDR3 is 16 residues. CDR3 DNA: TGTGCCAGCAGCTTACGGTGGGGGCAGGGCACAGATACGCAGTATTTT. Its protein product is CASSLRWGQGTDTQYF.

The chain couples TRBV28 to TRBJ2-7; D is undetermined. The CDR3 spans 13 residues. CDR1 is MDHEN and CDR2 is SYDVKM in the germline V gene. Trimming stripped 3 bases from V and 6 bases from J, with 12 bases between. The CDR3 DNA follows: TGTGCCAGCAGTTTTTCCGGACGAGGCGAGCAGTACTTC. It is translated as CASSFSGRGEQYF.

This chain uses TRBV5-4 with TRBJ1-4; 9 positions match TRBD1. CDR1 is SGHNT, CDR2 YYREEE, per germline (reference sequence). The CDR3 loop spans 15 amino acids. V shed 0 bases, J shed 10 bases, and the junction held 7 bases outside the gene matches. The CDR3 nucleotides read TGTGCCAGCAGCTTGGTGGGGACAGGGAGGGGAAAACTGTTTTTT. Translating it yields CASSLVGTGRGKLFF.